This TCR beta chain was profiled in a study of cytomegalovirus exposure and HLA in healthy donors. Study-level background: Unique TCRs numbering some 77 million, obtained from HLA-typed donors, made up an early data release. Overall study findings and caveats: The likely origin of a cluster of highly shared sequence variants was a sequencing artifact. Upon later analysis, HLA-associated TCR beta chains proved more clonally expanded than other, equally common chains.

Primers for the PCR totalled 60 Vbeta and 13 Jbeta. Clones were read by immunoSEQ multiplex PCR, and TCRdb kept only the in-frame ones, dropping some. The data contain more than 95,000 clones, more than 75% of them singletons. About this clone itself: The antigen remains unidentified.

The germline V gene has CDR1 SNHLY and CDR2 FYNNEI. With 5 bases removed from V and 5 bases from J, the gap between germline ends came to 12 bases. There are 13 residues in the CDR3. Sequences were obtained from PBMCs. This TCR derives from a woman aged 18-29 years in good health and CMV-seropositive. V is TRBV2 and J is TRBJ2-5; the D gene is possibly TRBD1 (5 bases). Here the CDR3 DNA reads TGTGCCAGCAGTTCAGGGTTGGGGGAGACCCAGTACTTC. Residues: CASSSGLGETQYF.